Listed below are T cell receptor beta chains from one sample, sequenced in a study of OX40 agonist ivuxolimab in advanced cancers. Libraries were prepared by immunoSEQ multiplex PCR; TCRdb keeps only in-frame clonotypes and omits some of them. The repertoire holds about 70,000 clones, with 90% to 95% as singletons. This specimen was CD4+ or CD8+ T cells sorted from blood, taken in a trial of the OX40 agonist ivuxolimab. The source of these receptors is an adult with an advanced solid tumor such as melanoma, head and neck, liver or kidney cancer. Both conserved end residues are part of each CDR3. The order of the fields is clone size, J gene, D gene, V gene, CDR3 protein, CDR3 DNA. D genes are given only for firm matches. A clone size is listed for some rows: how often the clone was seen (once, few, many), or a class if it is expanded.

>.|TRBJ2-6|.|TRBV5-6
CASSLAAVLGGANVLTF
TGTGCCAGCAGCTTGGCCGCGGTTTTGGGAGGGGCCAACGTCCTGACTTTC
>.|TRBJ2-7|.|TRBV6-5
CASSYSADRQYF
TGTGCCAGCAGTTACTCGGCGGACCGGCAGTACTTC
>.|TRBJ1-3|.|TRBV5-4
CASSWGLSSGNTIYF
TGTGCCAGCAGCTGGGGACTGAGCTCTGGAAACACCATATATTTT
>.|TRBJ1-1|.|TRBV2
CASSRTRSTGLPEAFF
TGTGCCAGCAGCCGAACGAGGTCTACCGGTTTACCTGAAGCTTTCTTT
>.|TRBJ1-1|.|TRBV11-2
CASSLVMAPRNTEAFF
TGTGCCAGCAGCTTAGTAATGGCCCCTCGGAACACTGAAGCTTTCTTT
>few|TRBJ1-2|TRBD1|TRBV4-3
CASSQARTGLGYTF
TGCGCCAGCAGCCAAGCTAGGACAGGGCTCGGCTACACCTTC
>.|TRBJ1-2|TRBD1|TRBV27
CASSLIGTGQVYTF
TGTGCCAGCAGTTTAATTGGGACAGGACAAGTCTACACCTTC
>.|TRBJ2-7|.|TRBV13
CASSLGHNPIYEQYF
TGTGCCAGCAGCTTAGGCCATAACCCAATCTACGAGCAGTACTTC
>.|TRBJ1-5|.|TRBV19
CASSIAPGPAASQPQHF
TGTGCCAGTAGTATAGCTCCGGGCCCTGCCGCGTCCCAGCCCCAGCATTTT
>once|TRBJ2-5|.|TRBV21-1
CASSTLGDRRERTQYF
TGTGCCAGCAGCACACTGGGGGACAGGCGAGAAAGGACCCAGTACTTC
>once|TRBJ2-1|TRBD1|TRBV11-2
CASSSYRGGSYNEQFF
TGTGCCAGCAGCTCCTACAGGGGCGGCTCCTACAATGAGCAGTTCTTC
>.|TRBJ2-3|TRBD2|TRBV7-3
CASSSAGGITDTQYF
TGTGCCAGCAGCTCCGCGGGGGGCATCACAGATACGCAGTATTTT
>.|TRBJ2-3|.|TRBV7-6
CASSLRRLSTDTQYF
TGTGCCAGCAGCTTAAGGAGACTTAGCACAGATACGCAGTATTTT
>.|TRBJ1-1|TRBD1|TRBV6-5
CASSYSTGWTEAFF
TGTGCCAGCAGTTACTCGACAGGGTGGACTGAAGCTTTCTTT
>.|TRBJ1-1|.|TRBV13
CASSMGHQNTEAFF
TGTGCCAGCAGCATGGGACATCAGAACACTGAAGCTTTCTTT
>.|TRBJ2-7|TRBD1|TRBV7-6
CASSLGTGGEQYF
TGTGCCAGCAGCTTAGGAACAGGGGGCGAGCAGTACTTC
>.|TRBJ1-1|.|TRBV10-3
CAISEGQGYTEAFF
TGTGCCATCAGTGAGGGGCAGGGATACACTGAAGCTTTCTTT
>.|TRBJ2-2|.|TRBV29-1
CSVCYRDSNTGELFF
TGCAGCGTCTGCTACAGGGACTCGAACACCGGGGAGCTGTTTTTT
>once|TRBJ2-7|TRBD1|TRBV4-2
CASSLGLRDRGSFEQYF
TGTGCCAGCAGCTTGGGACTCCGGGACAGGGGTAGTTTCGAGCAGTACTTC
>.|TRBJ1-2|TRBD1|TRBV7-8
CASSLARGYPQGVYGYTF
TGTGCCAGCAGCTTAGCGAGGGGCTACCCCCAGGGGGTCTATGGCTACACCTTC
>.|TRBJ2-1|.|TRBV4-2
CASSQGEQFF
TGTGCCAGCAGCCAAGGGGAGCAGTTCTTC
>.|TRBJ2-7|.|TRBV4-1
CASSQAEGTNEQYF
TGCGCCAGCAGCCAAGCTGAAGGGACAAACGAGCAGTACTTC
>.|TRBJ1-4|.|TRBV5-6
CASRANGEINEKLFF
TGTGCCAGCAGGGCGAACGGTGAGATTAATGAAAAACTGTTTTTT
>.|TRBJ1-1|TRBD1|TRBV27
CASSPRQGGENTEAFF
TGTGCCAGCAGTCCCAGACAGGGGGGGGAGAACACTGAAGCTTTCTTT
>.|TRBJ2-5|.|TRBV7-2
CASSLKYGQIQETQYF
TGTGCCAGCAGCTTGAAGTATGGACAGATCCAAGAGACCCAGTACTTC
>.|TRBJ1-2|TRBD1|TRBV6-6
CASSNGGTGDNYGYTF
TGTGCCAGCAGCAACGGCGGGACAGGGGACAACTATGGCTACACCTTC
>.|TRBJ2-7|.|TRBV11-2
CASSHYEQYF
TGTGCCAGCAGTCATTACGAGCAGTACTTC
>.|TRBJ2-7|TRBD1|TRBV2
CASNYRTGVSYEQYF
TGTGCCAGCAACTACAGGACAGGGGTCTCCTACGAGCAGTACTTC
>.|TRBJ1-5|.|TRBV21-1
CASSKLPRGLGNQPQHF
TGTGCCAGCAGCAAACTTCCAAGGGGGCTGGGGAATCAGCCCCAGCATTTT
>.|TRBJ2-4|TRBD1|TRBV4-1
CASSQDPLTGAKNIQYF
TGCGCCAGCAGCCAAGATCCCCTGACAGGGGCCAAAAACATTCAGTACTTC
>.|TRBJ2-1|TRBD2|TRBV28
CASSYFASGGNEQFF
TGTGCCAGCAGTTACTTCGCTAGCGGGGGGAATGAGCAGTTCTTC
>.|TRBJ1-5|.|TRBV7-8
CASSLEDSNQPQHF
TGTGCCAGCAGCCTCGAAGACAGCAATCAGCCCCAGCATTTT
>.|TRBJ2-3|TRBD2|TRBV5-4
CASSLTGGQYTQYF
TGTGCCAGCAGCTTAACGGGGGGGCAATATACGCAGTATTTT
>.|TRBJ2-2|.|TRBV7-9
CASSLSGPGELFF
TGTGCCAGCAGCCTATCGGGACCCGGGGAGCTGTTTTTT
>.|TRBJ2-3|TRBD1|TRBV11-2
CASSLVLQGTDTQYF
TGTGCCAGCAGCTTAGTTTTACAGGGGACAGATACGCAGTATTTT
>.|TRBJ2-5|TRBD2|TRBV13
CASSGRLAGEETQYF
TGTGCCAGCAGCGGGAGACTAGCGGGGGAAGAGACCCAGTACTTC
>.|TRBJ1-1|.|TRBV11-1
CASSLAYGEAFF
TGTGCCAGCAGCTTAGCCTACGGTGAAGCTTTCTTT
>.|TRBJ2-2|TRBD1|TRBV5-1
CASSLRQGEGELFF
TGCGCCAGCAGCTTGCGACAGGGGGAAGGGGAGCTGTTTTTT
>once|TRBJ1-3|.|TRBV4-1
CASSPIETVSSGNTIYF
TGCGCCAGCAGCCCCATAGAAACAGTCTCCTCTGGAAACACCATATATTTT
>once|TRBJ2-5|.|TRBV5-6
CASSFAGALETQYF
TGTGCCAGCAGCTTCGCAGGGGCCCTGGAGACCCAGTACTTC
>.|TRBJ2-7|.|TRBV9
CASRGGASYEQYF
TGTGCCAGCAGAGGCGGGGCTTCCTACGAGCAGTACTTC
>.|TRBJ2-1|.|TRBV27
CASSLWGLGSYNEQFF
TGTGCCAGCAGTTTATGGGGGCTAGGGAGCTACAATGAGCAGTTCTTC
>.|TRBJ2-7|TRBD1|TRBV4-1
CASSQEFPGQGAYEQYF
TGCGCCAGCAGCCAAGAATTTCCGGGACAGGGGGCCTACGAGCAGTACTTC
>once|TRBJ2-7|TRBD2|TRBV27
CASSLIGTSGYEQYF
TGTGCCAGCAGTCTAATCGGGACTAGCGGATACGAGCAGTACTTC
>.|TRBJ1-1|.|TRBV19
CASSIEVWTEAFF
TGTGCCAGTAGTATCGAGGTTTGGACTGAAGCTTTCTTT
>.|TRBJ1-2|TRBD1|TRBV6-5
CASRSGGDYGYTF
TGTGCCAGCAGGTCAGGGGGCGACTATGGCTACACCTTC
>.|TRBJ2-5|TRBD2|TRBV27
CASRPSGGASGTQYF
TGTGCCAGCAGACCGAGCGGGGGGGCATCGGGGACCCAGTACTTC
>.|TRBJ2-3|.|TRBV5-1
CASSTDGRELPDTQYF
TGCGCCAGCAGCACAGACGGCAGGGAATTGCCAGATACGCAGTATTTT
>.|TRBJ1-2|.|TRBV25-1
CASSEYTTSLPSQGYTF
TGTGCCAGCAGTGAATATACTACAAGTTTACCTTCCCAAGGCTACACCTTC